The present entry profiles one T cell receptor beta chain with its context. The target antigen is unknown. The CDR3 spans 18 residues. Germline CDR1 reads ENHRY; CDR2 reads SYGVKD. V gave up 3 bases and J gave up 6 bases; unmatched junction bases: 14. The data derive from a study of OX40 agonist ivuxolimab in advanced cancers. Study-level findings and limits: By week 6 at 0.1 to 3.0 mg/kg, blood CD4+ and CD8+ T cells had expanded clonally. Clonal expansion was among the lowest in partial responders at 0.1-3.0 mg/kg, especially CD8+.

The sampling schedule covered blood at baseline, cycle 4 day 1, and cycle 7 day 1. Sequenced by immunoSEQ multiplex PCR; TCRdb stores in-frame clones only, minus some. This sample carries under 70,000 clones, approximately 86% of them seen once, and the ten largest clones take about 1.1%. This sequence was found in an adult with an advanced solid tumor such as melanoma, head and neck, liver or kidney cancer. V gene TRBV10-3 combines with J gene TRBJ1-2; 12 nucleotides align to TRBD1. The sample here was CD4+ or CD8+ T cells sorted from blood, taken in a trial of the OX40 agonist ivuxolimab. The CDR3 nucleotides are TGTGCCATCAGTGAACAGCCGGGACAGGGGGCGCGAGTCGATGGCTACACCTTC. Amino acids: CAISEQPGQGARVDGYTF.